The 30 T cell receptor beta chains presented below share a single source sample, sequenced in a study of CD8+ T cells in alopecia areata. It was cDNA, reverse transcribed from extracted RNA, that served as the sequencing template. The repertoire was sequenced with immunoSEQ multiplex PCR; TCRdb's copy has only in-frame clones and lacks some. This table holds 150,000 to 200,000 clones, 55% to 75% found once. Treatment denoted: oral pan-JAK inhibitor, 5-10 mg twice daily. This material consisted of CD4+ T cells sorted from blood, taken at week 24, from a patient treated with tofacitinib. These receptors came from a human donor with alopecia areata.

The chain links TRBV18 to TRBJ2-7; 8 nucleotides line up with TRBD1. The J segment lost 5 bases and the V segment lost 4 bases, leaving 7 bases of the junction unmatched. Germline CDR1 reads KGHSH; CDR2 reads LQKENI. CDR3 length: 14 amino acids. Here the CDR3 DNA reads TGTGCCAGCTCACGACGGACAGGGTCCGACGAGCAGTACTTC. It encodes CASSRRTGSDEQYF.

The chain couples TRBV2 to TRBJ2-2; tentatively, D is TRBD2 (5 bases). This CDR3 has 14 residues. V was pared by 3 bases and J by 8 bases, with 13 bases between. CDR1 and CDR2 (germline): SNHLY, FYNNEI. Here the CDR3 reads CASSEEAAGGELFF. DNA for the CDR3: TGTGCCAGCAGTGAGGAAGCGGCGGGTGGGGAGCTGTTTTTT.

The gene calls are TRBV6-5 and TRBJ2-2, with 8 bases aligning to TRBD2. V was clipped by 5 bases and J by 4 bases; unmatched bases: 3. This CDR3 region has 14 residues. The germline gives CDR1 MNHEY, CDR2 SVGAGI. The CDR3: CASSPRGGTGELFF. In nucleotides, the CDR3 is TGTGCCAGCAGTCCCCGGGGGGGCACCGGGGAGCTGTTTTTT.

The chain is built from TRBV29-1 and TRBJ2-2, with D perhaps given as TRBD1 or TRBD2 (6 bases each). The germline V gene has CDR1 SQVTM and CDR2 ANQGSEA. The CDR3 is 16 amino acids. V lost 3 bases to trimming and J lost 4 bases, with 18 bases between them. CDR3: CSVDTGRSVGTGELFF. For the CDR3, the DNA is TGCAGCGTTGATACAGGGAGGAGCGTAGGCACCGGGGAGCTGTTTTTT.

The chain is built from TRBV30 and TRBJ1-6; D is possibly TRBD1 (5 bases). CDR3 size: 15 residues. CDR1 and CDR2 from the germline V gene are GTSNPN and SVGIG (reference sequence). V was shortened by 2 bases and J by 7 bases, with 15 bases between the two germline ends. CDR3 residues: CAWSKLGTGNSPLHF. The CDR3 region has the DNA TGTGCCTGGAGTAAGCTGGGGACTGGCAATTCACCCCTCCACTTT.

The chain recombines TRBV30 with TRBJ2-7; 9 bases are shared with TRBD1. Germline CDR1 GTSNPN, CDR2 SVGIG (reference sequence). The CDR3 length is 14 residues. V trimming: 2 bases; J trimming: 2 bases; junction bases outside the gene matches: 4. The CDR3 sequence: CAWSLGQGPYEQYF. The CDR3 region has the DNA TGTGCCTGGAGTCTCGGACAGGGGCCCTACGAGCAGTACTTC.

This clone was seen a handful of times. This CDR3 is also generated by other DNA sequences in the sample. The chain combines TRBV29-1 with TRBJ2-6, with 9 bases lining up with TRBD1. Trimming cost V 7 bases and J 1 base; bases outside gene matches: 5. The CDR3 sequence is 15 residues long. The germline V gene encodes CDR1 SQVTM and CDR2 ANQGSEA. CDR3 coding DNA: TGCAGCGCGGGACAGGGATCTTCTGGGGCCAACGTCCTGACTTTC. Translated, it gives CSAGQGSSGANVLTF.

The rearrangement uses TRBV7-6 and TRBJ2-1; a weak D match, TRBD2 (7 bases). This CDR3 comprises 14 residues. Germline loops: CDR1 SGHVS, CDR2 FNYEAQ. Trimming removed 1 base at V and 5 bases at J, with 9 bases between. CDR3 bases: TGTGCCAGCAGCTTAGGGGAGGGGGACAATGAGCAGTTCTTC. It is translated as CASSLGEGDNEQFF.

The V call is TRBV29-1, the J call TRBJ1-2; 11 bases match TRBD1. There are 17 residues in the CDR3. The V gene's germline CDR1 is SQVTM and CDR2 ANQGSEA. Trimming removed 3 bases from V and 4 bases from J; junction bases left unmatched: 13. CDR3 sequence (DNA): TGCAGCGTTGAGGTCCGGGACAGGGGGGGATTAGTCTATGGCTACACCTTC. Amino acid sequence: CSVEVRDRGGLVYGYTF.

CDR3 loop: CASSPWAAYEQYF. The CDR3 nucleotides are TGTGCCAGCAGCCCATGGGCCGCTTACGAGCAGTACTTC. The rearrangement links TRBV7-9 to TRBJ2-7; no firm D call. The V end was cut by 5 bases, the J end by 4 bases, with 12 bases between. The CDR3 consists of 13 residues. In germline, CDR1 is SEHNR, CDR2 FQNEAQ (reference sequence).

The rearrangement joins TRBV30 to TRBJ1-1; no clear D gene. CDR3 length: 12 residues. Germline lookup yields CDR1 GTSNPN and CDR2 SVGIG (reference sequence). V was trimmed by 1 base and J by 7 bases, leaving 10 bases between them. CDR3 coding DNA: TGTGCCTGGAGTGCCCTGGGGAGTGAAGCTTTCTTT. It is translated as CAWSALGSEAFF.

This chain connects TRBV5-1 to TRBJ2-5, with 9 positions matching TRBD2. Germline V gives CDR1 SGHRS, CDR2 YFSETQ. The CDR3 is 15 residues long. V lost 4 bases and J lost 2; bases outside the gene matches: 6. The CDR3 sequence is CASSLAGRIQETQYF. The CDR3 DNA sequence: TGCGCCAGCAGCCTAGCGGGGAGGATTCAAGAGACCCAGTACTTC. Combining the CDR3 with reference TRBV5-1 and TRBJ2-5 gives the whole variable domain KAGVTQTPRYLIKTRGQQVTLSCSPISGHRSVSWYQQTPGQGLQFLFEYFSETQRNKGNFPGRFSGRQFSNSRSEMNVSTLELGDSALYLCASSLAGRIQETQYFGPGTRLLVL.

The rearrangement joins TRBV29-1 to TRBJ1-2, with D possibly matching TRBD1 (6 bases). Per the germline V gene, CDR1 is SQVTM and CDR2 is ANQGSEA. The CDR3 loop spans 13 amino acids. Trimming shortened V by 2 bases and J by 6 bases, and 13 bases separated the two germline ends. For the CDR3, the DNA is TGCAGCGTTGAAAACAGGGCCGGGGATGGCTACACCTTC. Protein product: CSVENRAGDGYTF.

This sequence joins TRBV25-1 and TRBJ1-1; maybe TRBD1 (5 bases). Germline CDR1 MGHDK, CDR2 SYGVNS. Trimming stripped 6 bases from V and 2 bases from J, with 19 bases between. The CDR3 has 16 residues. This CDR3 is CASSRPGVRGNTEAFF. In DNA form, the CDR3 reads TGTGCCAGCAGCCGCCCGGGGGTAAGAGGAAACACTGAAGCTTTCTTT.

The chain recombines TRBV2 with TRBJ2-4; D is perhaps TRBD1 (7 bases). Germline V gives CDR1 SNHLY, CDR2 FYNNEI. The CDR3 length is 14 residues. V was shortened by 4 bases and J by 8 bases, with 15 bases between the two germline ends. The CDR3 bases are TGTGCCAGCAGTGCACAGGGGCGGGACGACATTCAGTACTTC. This gives the protein CASSAQGRDDIQYF.

CDR3 loop: CASSIGGLYQETQYF. The CDR3 bases are TGTGCCAGTAGTATCGGGGGTCTGTACCAAGAGACCCAGTACTTC. The chain links TRBV19 to TRBJ2-5; perhaps TRBD2 as D (6 bases). CDR3 size: 15 residues. V lost 3 bases and J 0 bases, leaving 11 bases between the germline ends. CDR1 is LNHDA, CDR2 SQIVND, per germline (reference sequence). Based on the CDR3 plus reference TRBV19 and TRBJ2-5, the full variable domain is DGGITQSPKYLFRKEGQNVTLSCEQNLNHDAMYWYRQDPGQGLRLIYYSQIVNDFQKGDIAEGYSVSREKKESFPLTVTSAQKNPTAFYLCASSIGGLYQETQYFGPGTRLLVL.

This clone was observed a few times. The CDR3 nucleotides are TGCGCCAGCAGCCCACCGGGCCAAAGTCAGGCCGGGGAGCTGTTTTTT. Its protein is CASSPPGQSQAGELFF. The chain recombines TRBV4-1 with TRBJ2-2; D call uncertain. Trimming cost V 4 bases and J 6 bases, with 18 bases left between them. The CDR3 consists of 16 residues. Looked up from germline, CDR1 is MGHRA and CDR2 is YSYEKL.

This clone was counted a few times. The chain couples TRBV2 to TRBJ1-1; TRBD1 agrees at 10 bases. The CDR3 contains 16 residues. Germline V gene data show CDR1 as SNHLY and CDR2 as FYNNEI. Trimming at V came to 6 bases and at J to 0 bases, leaving 7 bases not matched to a gene. As DNA, the CDR3 is TGTGCCAGCAGCCTCCTGACAGGGGGCTTGAACACTGAAGCTTTCTTT. Its protein is CASSLLTGGLNTEAFF.

The chain joins TRBV29-1 to TRBJ2-7, with 10 bases that match TRBD2. V was pared by 3 bases and J by 3 bases, with 5 bases of the junction left unmatched. This CDR3 is 14 amino acids long. Germline V lookup: CDR1 SQVTM, CDR2 ANQGSEA. Here the CDR3 reads CSVETGTSVYEQYF. The CDR3 DNA reads TGCAGCGTTGAGACCGGGACTAGCGTCTACGAGCAGTACTTC.

This clone appeared many times. The chain carries TRBV19 and TRBJ1-3; a possible D gene is TRBD1 (5 bases). The CDR3 runs to 16 residues. The V end lost 3 bases, the J end lost 4 bases, and 16 bases lay between the germline ends. Per the germline V gene, CDR1 is LNHDA and CDR2 is SQIVND (reference sequence). CDR3 residues: CASSIRDGVRGNTIYF. CDR3 DNA sequence: TGTGCCAGTAGTATTCGGGACGGAGTAAGGGGAAACACCATATATTTT.

CDR3 sequence (DNA): TGTGCCAGCAGTTACTTCGACAGGGGGCAAGCTTTCTTT. This sequence encodes CASSYFDRGQAFF. V and J are TRBV6-5 and TRBJ1-1; 10 nucleotides agree with TRBD1. Germline CDR1 and CDR2: MNHEY and SVGAGI. V shed 1 base, J shed 9 bases, and the junction held 2 bases outside the gene matches. The CDR3 contains 13 residues.

This chain uses TRBV19 with TRBJ1-2; D is uncertain. The ends were cut back, 2 bases at V and 2 bases at J, with 12 bases in the middle. The germline V gene encodes CDR1 LNHDA and CDR2 SQIVND (reference sequence). The CDR3 loop spans 15 amino acids. CDR3 residues: CASSISLGPNYGYTF. DNA of the CDR3: TGTGCCAGTAGTATATCCCTTGGACCCAACTATGGCTACACCTTC.

The CDR3 is CASSQLIAVGVQNTEAFF. The CDR3 DNA reads TGTGCCAGCTCACAGCTCATCGCGGTGGGAGTCCAGAACACTGAAGCTTTCTTT. This chain joins TRBV18 and TRBJ1-1; D remains ambiguous. Germline values: CDR1 KGHSH, CDR2 LQKENI. There are 18 residues in the CDR3. V lost 4 bases to trimming and J lost 1 base, with 22 bases between them.

J is TRBJ2-5 and V is TRBV2; 9 bases map to TRBD1. Germline V lookup: CDR1 SNHLY, CDR2 FYNNEI. The CDR3 is 14 residues long. V dropped 6 bases and J dropped 5; count of bases not matched to a gene: 7. CDR3 sequence reads: CASRRTGASETQYF. DNA of the CDR3: TGTGCCAGCAGACGGACAGGGGCGAGCGAGACCCAGTACTTC.

The rearrangement uses TRBV14 and TRBJ1-6; no firm D call. The germline gives CDR1 SGHDN, CDR2 FVKESK. The CDR3 totals 14 residues. V lost 1 base and J 14 bases, leaving 15 bases between the germline ends. The CDR3 loop is CASSQGSRVGALHF. The CDR3 bases are TGTGCCAGCAGCCAAGGCTCCCGTGTCGGGGCCCTCCACTTT.

The chain is built from TRBV20-1 and TRBJ2-7; D is possibly TRBD1 (6 bases). With 6 bases removed from V and 2 bases from J, the gap between germline ends came to 8 bases. The CDR3 extends over 11 amino acids. Germline values: CDR1 DFQATT, CDR2 SNEGSKA (reference sequence). The CDR3 protein is CSARDTYEQYF. CDR3 coding DNA: TGCAGTGCACGGGACACCTACGAGCAGTACTTC.

Only a few counts were recorded for this clone. The gene calls are TRBV6-5 and TRBJ2-5; D gene uncertain. Trimming removed 7 bases at V and 5 bases at J, with 11 bases between. Germline lookup yields CDR1 MNHEY and CDR2 SVGAGI. CDR3 length: 12 amino acids. The CDR3 region has the DNA TGTGCCAGCACCTTCACGCAGGAGACCCAGTACTTC. Amino acid sequence: CASTFTQETQYF.

This chain links TRBV11-1 with TRBJ2-7; TRBD1 aligns across 7 bases. The V gene's germline CDR1 is SGHAT and CDR2 FQDESV (reference sequence). The CDR3 contains 16 residues. V shed 4 bases and J 1 base; nucleotides not matched to a gene: 10. Here the CDR3 DNA reads TGTGCCAGCAGCTCCGCGAAACGGGACAGATCCTACGAGCAGTACTTC. Translation: CASSSAKRDRSYEQYF.

This chain connects TRBV20-1 to TRBJ2-5; D is uncertain. The V and J ends lost 2 bases and 5 bases respectively, with 6 bases between them. CDR3 size: 11 residues. Per germline, CDR1 DFQATT and CDR2 SNEGSKA (reference sequence). CDR3 sequence reads: CSARSRETQYF. For the CDR3, the DNA is TGCAGTGCTAGATCACGCGAGACCCAGTACTTC.

The chain joins TRBV30 to TRBJ1-6; no definite D call. Germline V gene sequence: CDR1 GTSNPN, CDR2 SVGIG (reference sequence). The CDR3 covers 15 residues. The V end was cut by 4 bases, the J end by 0 bases, with 10 bases between. CDR3 nucleotide sequence: TGTGCCTGGACCGCGGTTAACTCCTATAATTCACCCCTCCACTTT. It codes for CAWTAVNSYNSPLHF.